This TCR beta chain was obtained from a study of cytomegalovirus exposure and HLA in healthy donors. General study points: There were several of the most significant clusters that appeared linked to common viral pathogens in a later analysis. TRBV6-2, TRBV6-3 and other indistinguishable V segments were excluded. Sequencing likely caused a cluster of highly shared sequence variants. The majority of CMV-associated TCR beta chains were reported as apparently HLA-restricted in a later analysis.

Trimming took off 4 bases at V and 3 bases at J, with 12 bases between the two ends. This CDR3 has 14 amino acids. CDR1 LGHNA and CDR2 YNFKEQ come from the germline V gene. Note on this clone: Its antigen is not known.

A multiplex PCR was run with 60 Vbeta primers and 13 Jbeta primers. Clones were read by immunoSEQ multiplex PCR, and TCRdb kept only the in-frame ones, dropping some. The sample table sets out approximately 71,000 clones. The chain couples TRBV4-2 to TRBJ2-5; maybe TRBD2 (5 bases). The sequenced material came from PBMCs. This receptor was taken from a female donor in good health and CMV-seropositive. The CDR3, as DNA: TGTGCCAGCAGCCTCCCGGGGAGTAAAGAGACCCAGTACTTC. This translates into CASSLPGSKETQYF.